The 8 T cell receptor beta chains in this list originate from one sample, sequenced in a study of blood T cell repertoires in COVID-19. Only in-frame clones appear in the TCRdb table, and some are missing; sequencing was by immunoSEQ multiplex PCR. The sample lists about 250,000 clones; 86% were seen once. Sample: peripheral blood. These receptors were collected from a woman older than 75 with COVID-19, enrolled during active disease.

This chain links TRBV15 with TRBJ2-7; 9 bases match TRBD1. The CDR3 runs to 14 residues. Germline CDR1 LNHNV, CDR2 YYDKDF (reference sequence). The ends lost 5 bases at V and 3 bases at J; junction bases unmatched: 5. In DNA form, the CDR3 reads TGTGCCACCAGCCCAGGACAGGGGAGCTACGAGCAGTACGTC. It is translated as CATSPGQGSYEQYV.

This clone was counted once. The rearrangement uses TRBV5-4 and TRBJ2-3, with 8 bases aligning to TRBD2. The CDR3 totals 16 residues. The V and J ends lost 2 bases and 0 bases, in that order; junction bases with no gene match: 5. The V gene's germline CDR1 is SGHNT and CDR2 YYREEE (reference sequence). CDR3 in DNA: TGTGCCAGCAGCTTTGGTACTAGCGGAAGCACAGATACGCAGTATTTT. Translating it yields CASSFGTSGSTDTQYF.

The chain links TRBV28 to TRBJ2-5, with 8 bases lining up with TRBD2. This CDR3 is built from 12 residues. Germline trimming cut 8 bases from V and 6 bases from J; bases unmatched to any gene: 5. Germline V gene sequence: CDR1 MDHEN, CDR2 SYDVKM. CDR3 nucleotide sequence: TGTGCCAGCGGCGGGGGGCATCAGACCCAGTACTTC. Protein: CASGGGHQTQYF.

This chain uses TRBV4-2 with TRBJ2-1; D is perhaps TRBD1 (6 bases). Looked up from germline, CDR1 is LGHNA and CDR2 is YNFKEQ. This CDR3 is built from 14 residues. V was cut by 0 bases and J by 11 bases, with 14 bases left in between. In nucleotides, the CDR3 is TGTGCCAGCAGCCAAGATCCTACAGGGAACAAGCAGTTCTTC. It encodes CASSQDPTGNKQFF.

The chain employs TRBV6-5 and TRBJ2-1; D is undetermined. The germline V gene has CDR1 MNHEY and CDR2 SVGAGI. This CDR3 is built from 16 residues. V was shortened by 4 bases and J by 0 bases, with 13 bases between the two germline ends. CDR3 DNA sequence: TGTGCCAGCAGTTCCCTAGTAGTGGGCTCCTACAATGAGCAGTTCTTC. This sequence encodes CASSSLVVGSYNEQFF.

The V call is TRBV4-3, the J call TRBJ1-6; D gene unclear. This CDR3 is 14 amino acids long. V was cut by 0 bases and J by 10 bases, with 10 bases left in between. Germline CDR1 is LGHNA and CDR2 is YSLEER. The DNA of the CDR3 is TGCGCCAGCAGCCAAGACGGGATTCGATCACCCCTCCACTTT. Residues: CASSQDGIRSPLHF.

CDR3 protein: CASSLAGTGEGGYTF. For the CDR3, the DNA is TGTGCCAGCAGCTTGGCCGGGACAGGGGAAGGTGGCTACACCTTC. This rearrangement joins TRBV7-2 to TRBJ1-2; 10 bases fit TRBD1. This CDR3 is 15 amino acids long. Germline V gene lookup returns CDR1 SGHTA and CDR2 FQGNSA. V shed 3 bases and J 7 bases; nucleotides not matched to a gene: 8.

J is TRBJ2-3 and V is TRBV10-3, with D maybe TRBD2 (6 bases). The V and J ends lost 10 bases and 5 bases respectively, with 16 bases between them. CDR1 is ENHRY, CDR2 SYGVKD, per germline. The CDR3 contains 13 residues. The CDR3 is CATAGSKEDTQYF. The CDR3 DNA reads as TGTGCCACCGCGGGAAGTAAAGAAGATACGCAGTATTTT.